This TCR beta chain is from a study of patients and donors after allogeneic stem cell transplantation. The V gene's germline CDR1 is MNHEY and CDR2 SVGAGI. There are 16 residues in the CDR3. Deletions cut 0 bases from V and 8 bases from J, with 19 bases between. This clonotype was seen a handful of times. TCRdb reprocessed the RT-PCR reads with MiXCR, giving one entry per CDR3 protein. Among roughly 940,000 distinct CDR3 sequences listed, approximately 19% were seen once. J is TRBJ1-2 and V is TRBV6-5; the D gene is possibly TRBD1 (6 bases). This clonotype originated in a human donor who was either an allogeneic HSCT recipient or a stem cell or donor lymphocyte infusion donor (not recorded which). It is not recorded whose cells these are; they may come from a transplant donor. Sample: blood, either unsorted or a sorted T cell fraction (not recorded which). This CDR3 reads CASSYSREGGMWGYTF. CDR3 in DNA: TGTGCCAGCAGTTACTCGCGGGAAGGGGGAATGTGGGGCTACACCTTC.